Included here is one T cell receptor beta chain sequence, with context. Other nucleotide sequences from this sample produce the same CDR3. The germline gives CDR1 SQVTM, CDR2 ANQGSEA. Trimming removed 4 bases from V and 4 bases from J; junction bases left unmatched: 5. The CDR3 is 14 residues long. The treatment was: oral pan-JAK inhibitor, 5-10 mg twice daily. This sample is drawn from a study of CD8+ T cells in alopecia areata. RNA was extracted and reverse transcribed into cDNA as the sequencing template. Clones were read by immunoSEQ multiplex PCR, and TCRdb kept only the in-frame ones, dropping some. The repertoire holds around 270,000 clones, with roughly 60% as singletons.

This clonotype originated in a human donor with alopecia areata. V is TRBV29-1 and J is TRBJ1-5; 9 bases are shared with TRBD1. This material consisted of CD4+ T cells sorted from blood, taken at week 24, from a patient treated with tofacitinib. The CDR3 loop is CSVATGGRNQPQHF. For the CDR3, the DNA is TGCAGCGTTGCGACAGGGGGTAGGAATCAGCCCCAGCATTTT.